This T cell receptor (beta chain) emerged from a study of PD-1 blockade in classical Hodgkin lymphoma. This table comes from immunoSEQ multiplex PCR, and its TCRdb copy is limited to in-frame clones, with some not included. This table has roughly 55,000 clones, about 84% appearing once. CDR3 length equals 17 residues. The germline V gene has CDR1 LGHNT and CDR2 FRNRAP. Between the trimmed V and J ends, which lost 2 bases and 0 bases, there was a span of 16 bases. Every patient had relapsed following autologous stem cell transplantation, and cohorts differed in brentuximab vedotin exposure. The rearrangement uses TRBV12-5 and TRBJ1-1; D is perhaps TRBD1 (5 bases). The material sequenced was peripheral blood mononuclear cells (PBMCs), taken at baseline. This receptor was taken from a human donor with classical Hodgkin lymphoma. The CDR3 DNA reads as TGTGCTAGTGGTTTGTCCCAGGGTTCCTCGATGAACACTGAAGCTTTCTTT. It translates to CASGLSQGSSMNTEAFF.